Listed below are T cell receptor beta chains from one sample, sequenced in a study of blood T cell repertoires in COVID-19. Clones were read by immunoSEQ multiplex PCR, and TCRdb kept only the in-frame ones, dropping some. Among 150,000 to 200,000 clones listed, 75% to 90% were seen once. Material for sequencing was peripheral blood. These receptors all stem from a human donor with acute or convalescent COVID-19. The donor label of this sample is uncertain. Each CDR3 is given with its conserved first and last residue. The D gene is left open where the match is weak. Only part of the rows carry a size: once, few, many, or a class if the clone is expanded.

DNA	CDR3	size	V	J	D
TGTGCCAGCAGCCGTTCCAGGTGGGAGGGGGCTGAAGCTTTCTTT	CASSRSRWEGAEAFF	.	TRBV11-3	TRBJ1-1	.
TGTGCCAGCAGTCGCCGGACAGGGAGGTACACTGAAGCTTTCTTT	CASSRRTGRYTEAFF	.	TRBV27	TRBJ1-1	TRBD1
TGTGCCACCTCCTCCGGAGGGTACAATGAGCAGTTCTTC	CATSSGGYNEQFF	.	TRBV19	TRBJ2-1	.
TGTGCCTGGAGTCGACAGGGAGATTCACCCCTCCACTTT	CAWSRQGDSPLHF	few	TRBV30	TRBJ1-6	TRBD1
TGTGCCAGCAGTTACTCTTCCAGGGGCAACACCGGGGAGCTGTTTTTT	CASSYSSRGNTGELFF	.	TRBV6-5	TRBJ2-2	.
TGTGCCAGCAGCTTATCCACACATTCAGGACAGGCTGGGGCCAACGTCCTGACTTTC	CASSLSTHSGQAGANVLTF	once	TRBV7-6	TRBJ2-6	TRBD1
TGTGCCACCAGCGGGGACAGGGGTATTGATGAGCAGTTCTTC	CATSGDRGIDEQFF	.	TRBV15	TRBJ2-1	TRBD1
TGTGCCAGCAGCTTAGGGGGCTACACCATATATTTT	CASSLGGYTIYF	.	TRBV13	TRBJ1-3	.
TGTGCCTGGACCCTAGGGGGTGAGCAGTACTTC	CAWTLGGEQYF	once	TRBV30	TRBJ2-7	.
TGCAGCGTTGAAGAGCGGTGGGAGACCCAGTACTTC	CSVEERWETQYF	.	TRBV29-1	TRBJ2-5	.
TGTGCCAGCAGTTACTCGAAGGGGGACAATTCCTACGAGCAGTACTTC	CASSYSKGDNSYEQYF	.	TRBV6-5	TRBJ2-7	.
TGTGCTAGTGGTACATGGACAGGGAGGTCTGGAAACACCATATATTTT	CASGTWTGRSGNTIYF	.	TRBV12-5	TRBJ1-3	TRBD1
TGTGCCAGCAGCCAAGGTAGATCGACGGGGAACACTGAAGCTTTCTTT	CASSQGRSTGNTEAFF	.	TRBV14	TRBJ1-1	.
TGTGCCAGCAGCCTTGGACAGGGGAGGCCCTACGAGCAGTACTTC	CASSLGQGRPYEQYF	.	TRBV5-5	TRBJ2-7	TRBD1
TGCGCCAGCAGCCCCCGAACGGGGGGGTCCACCGGGGAGCTGTTTTTT	CASSPRTGGSTGELFF	.	TRBV4-3	TRBJ2-2	TRBD2
TGTGCCAGCAGTGAGAGATATTCACCCCTCCACTTT	CASSERYSPLHF	.	TRBV2	TRBJ1-6	.
TGTGCCAGCAGCTTAGTAGGGGCAGGTGACGAGCAGTACTTC	CASSLVGAGDEQYF	.	TRBV7-2	TRBJ2-7	.
TGTGCCAGCATTGAGGACAGCCGTAATGAAAAACTGTTTTTT	CASIEDSRNEKLFF	once	TRBV28	TRBJ1-4	.
TGTGCCAGCAGCCAAGATATGGCGGCAAATCAGCCCCAGCATTTT	CASSQDMAANQPQHF	few	TRBV3-1/TRBV3-2	TRBJ1-5	.
TGTGCCAGCAGCTTTATTTCGGCGGGGCAAGAGACCCAGTACTTC	CASSFISAGQETQYF	few	TRBV7-9	TRBJ2-5	.
TGTGCCAGCAGCATCAGTGCTAACTATGGCTACACCTTC	CASSISANYGYTF	.	TRBV9	TRBJ1-2	.
TGTGCCAGCGGTCTAGCGGGGAGCGACACCGGGGAGCTGTTTTTT	CASGLAGSDTGELFF	few	TRBV28	TRBJ2-2	TRBD2
TGTGCCAGCAGCCCCCTCGGACAGGGCAACTCCGGGGAGCTGTTTTTT	CASSPLGQGNSGELFF	.	TRBV7-3	TRBJ2-2	TRBD1
TGTGCCAGCAGCTTAGACAGGAACTATGGCTACACCTTC	CASSLDRNYGYTF	.	TRBV11-1	TRBJ1-2	.
TGTGCCACCAGCAGAGATGTGAGCTACGAGCAGTACTTC	CATSRDVSYEQYF	.	TRBV15	TRBJ2-7	.
TGTGCCTGGAGTGGGACTCCCTTCTCCTACAATGAGCAGTTCTTC	CAWSGTPFSYNEQFF	.	TRBV30	TRBJ2-1	.
TGTGCCAGCAACCGACAGGGAGGCAATGAGCAGTTCTTC	CASNRQGGNEQFF	.	TRBV3-1/TRBV3-2	TRBJ2-1	.
TGTGCCAGCAGTCTGACAGGGGGCACTGAAGCTTTCTTT	CASSLTGGTEAFF	.	TRBV27	TRBJ1-1	TRBD1
TGTGCCAGTAGGGAACAGCCAGCCAAAAACATTCAGTACTTC	CASREQPAKNIQYF	.	TRBV19	TRBJ2-4	.
TGTGCCAGCTCACAACAGGGGTCTAATCAGCCCCAGCATTTT	CASSQQGSNQPQHF	.	TRBV18	TRBJ1-5	TRBD1
TGTGCCAGCAGCGCCGACAGGGGGAAAGGGCAGTTCTTC	CASSADRGKGQFF	few	TRBV7-2	TRBJ2-1	TRBD1
TGTGCCAGCAGCAGTCAGGGAGGAGGTTATAATTCACCCCTCCACTTT	CASSSQGGGYNSPLHF	few	TRBV7-6	TRBJ1-6	.
TGTGCCAGCAGCCCTCTACCCCTAACGGGTCATAACCAAGAGACCCAGTACTTC	CASSPLPLTGHNQETQYF	.	TRBV5-4	TRBJ2-5	.
TGCAGCGTTCGAGTTGGGAGCGGGGGTTCCGAGCAGTACTTC	CSVRVGSGGSEQYF	.	TRBV29-1	TRBJ2-7	TRBD2
TGTGCCAGTAGTATTGGCGACAGGGTCGGTGAAAAACTGTTTTTT	CASSIGDRVGEKLFF	.	TRBV19	TRBJ1-4	TRBD1
TGTGCCAGCAGCGTCCCCCCAGGGGCCTTGAACACCGGGGAGCTGTTTTTT	CASSVPPGALNTGELFF	.	TRBV9	TRBJ2-2	.
TGTGCCAGCGCCACCCCAGGGGCAAGCACAGATACGCAGTATTTT	CASATPGASTDTQYF	.	TRBV3-1/TRBV3-2	TRBJ2-3	.
TGCGCCAGCAGCTTGAATTCCCCCAGGGCCTACGAGCAGTACTTC	CASSLNSPRAYEQYF	once	TRBV5-1	TRBJ2-7	.
TGTGCCAGCAGTGTTGACACAGGCCAGGGCCTCACCTTC	CASSVDTGQGLTF	.	TRBV6-4	TRBJ1-2	.
TGTGCCAGCAGTTACTACGCGCAGGGGAGGGTCCGTGAAGCTTTCTTT	CASSYYAQGRVREAFF	.	TRBV6-2/TRBV6-3	TRBJ1-1	.
TGCGCCAGCAGCCAAGTCGCCGGACAGAGTTACACTGAAGCTTTCTTT	CASSQVAGQSYTEAFF	.	TRBV4-1	TRBJ1-1	.
TGTGCCAGCAGAGGGGGTACTGAAGCTTTCTTT	CASRGGTEAFF	.	TRBV11-3	TRBJ1-1	.
TGTGCCAGCAGCCCCGGCAATCAGCCCCAGCATTTT	CASSPGNQPQHF	.	TRBV7-9	TRBJ1-5	.
TGTGCCAGCAGTCCGACAGAAAACACTGAAGCTTTCTTT	CASSPTENTEAFF	.	TRBV7-9	TRBJ1-1	.
TGCGCCAGCAGCCCCCGGGACACCATGGGGACTGAAGCTTTCTTT	CASSPRDTMGTEAFF	.	TRBV5-1	TRBJ1-1	.
TGTGCCAGCAGTTACCGGGGGGCGGGCTCCTACAATGAGCAGTTCTTC	CASSYRGAGSYNEQFF	.	TRBV6-2/TRBV6-3	TRBJ2-1	.
TGTGCCAGCAGGTCAGTGGGCGGGGAGCAGTTCTTC	CASRSVGGEQFF	.	TRBV11-3	TRBJ2-1	.
TGTGCCAGCAGCTTAACCCACCCGGGCGGACAGGGGGTGAACATTCAGTACTTC	CASSLTHPGGQGVNIQYF	.	TRBV7-3	TRBJ2-4	TRBD1
TGTGCCAGCAGTTCGATGACAGGGTGGCGCAATGAGCAGTTCTTC	CASSSMTGWRNEQFF	.	TRBV27	TRBJ2-1	TRBD1
TGTGCCAGCAGCAGGCTCGGGAGTAATGAAAAACTGTTTTTT	CASSRLGSNEKLFF	.	TRBV7-9	TRBJ1-4	.
TGTGCCAGCTCACCGGGACAGGGTGATCAGCCCCAGCATTTT	CASSPGQGDQPQHF	.	TRBV18	TRBJ1-5	TRBD1
TGTGCCACCAGCAGGGGGGGCGCGGGGGCAAAACTGTTTTTT	CATSRGGAGAKLFF	.	TRBV15	TRBJ1-4	.
TGTGCCAGCAGCCCCCACGGGGGGACGGAGGGCACTGAAGCTTTCTTT	CASSPHGGTEGTEAFF	.	TRBV9	TRBJ1-1	.
TGTGCCACCGAGACAGGGTATCACTCTGGTCAGCCCCAGCATTTT	CATETGYHSGQPQHF	.	TRBV15	TRBJ1-5	TRBD1
TGCGCCAGCAGCGAACAGGGGGGCAACACTGAAGCTTTCTTT	CASSEQGGNTEAFF	.	TRBV5-1	TRBJ1-1	TRBD1
TGTGCCAGCAGCCTCCAAGGGGGCTCCGGAAACACCATATATTTT	CASSLQGGSGNTIYF	once	TRBV3-1/TRBV3-2	TRBJ1-3	TRBD1
TGTGCCAGCAGCGCGGACAGGGCGCATGGCTACACCTTC	CASSADRAHGYTF	once	TRBV11-1	TRBJ1-2	TRBD1
TGTGCCAGCAGTTTAACAGGGTCGGGCACTGAAGCTTTCTTT	CASSLTGSGTEAFF	.	TRBV27	TRBJ1-1	.
TGTGCCAGCACCAGACAGTGGCGGGGCACTGAAGCTTTCTTT	CASTRQWRGTEAFF	.	TRBV6-5	TRBJ1-1	.
TGTGCCAGCAGTTACACAGGGGCGGGGCAGCCCCAGCATTTT	CASSYTGAGQPQHF	.	TRBV6-5	TRBJ1-5	TRBD1